This T cell receptor beta chain was sequenced in a study of cytomegalovirus exposure and HLA in healthy donors. Study-wide results and caveats: Investigators reported approximately 150 TCR beta chains as tied to cytomegalovirus.

Looked up from germline, CDR1 is MNHEY and CDR2 is SMNVEV (reference sequence). Trimming stripped 4 bases from V and 5 bases from J, with 8 bases between. The CDR3 covers 12 residues. Of note for this clone: Its matching antigen is unknown.

13 Jbeta primers and 60 Vbeta primers were used for the PCR. Assay: immunoSEQ multiplex PCR; the TCRdb copy retains only in-frame clones and omits some. Among more than 85,000 clones listed, roughly 80% were seen once. J is TRBJ2-5 and V is TRBV27, with D uncertain. This clonotype originated in a female donor in good health and CMV-seronegative. The sequenced sample was PBMCs. In nucleotides, the CDR3 is TGTGCCAGCAGTTCCCCCGGGGAGACCCAGTACTTC. Amino acids: CASSSPGETQYF.